The present T cell receptor beta chain was sequenced within a study of T cell changes during pregnancy in multiple sclerosis. TCRdb's copy holds only in-frame clones and misses some; the assay was immunoSEQ multiplex PCR. Of tens of thousands of clones in the sample, 93% were seen once. Germline V gene sequence: CDR1 SGDLS, CDR2 YYNGEE. V shed 3 bases and J 4 bases; nucleotides not matched to a gene: 3. The CDR3 spans 13 residues. The sequence was obtained from a female donor with multiple sclerosis, enrolled in a pregnancy study. The sample here was peripheral blood, taken in the second trimester of pregnancy. The chain is built from TRBV9 and TRBJ1-2; 7 bases fit TRBD1. As DNA, the CDR3 is TGTGCCAGCAGCGACAGGGGATCCTATGGCTACACCTTC. Encoded protein: CASSDRGSYGYTF.